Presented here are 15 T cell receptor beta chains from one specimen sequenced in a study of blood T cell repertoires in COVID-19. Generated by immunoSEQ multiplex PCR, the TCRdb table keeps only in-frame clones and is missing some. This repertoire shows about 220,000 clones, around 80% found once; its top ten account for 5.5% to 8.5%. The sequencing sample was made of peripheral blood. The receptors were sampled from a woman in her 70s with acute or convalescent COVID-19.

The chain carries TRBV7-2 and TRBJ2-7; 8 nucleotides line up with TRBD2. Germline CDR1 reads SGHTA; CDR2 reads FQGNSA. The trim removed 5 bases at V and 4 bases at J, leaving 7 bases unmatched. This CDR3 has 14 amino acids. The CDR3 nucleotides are TGTGCCAGCAGCACTACTTCGGGGGGGTACGAGCAGTACTTC. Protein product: CASSTTSGGYEQYF.

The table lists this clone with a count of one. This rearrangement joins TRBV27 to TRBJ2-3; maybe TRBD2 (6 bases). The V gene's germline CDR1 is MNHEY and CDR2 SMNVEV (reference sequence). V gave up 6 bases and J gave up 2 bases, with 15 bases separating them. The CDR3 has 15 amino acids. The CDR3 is CASRGAGRNTDTQYF. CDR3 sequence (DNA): TGTGCCAGCAGAGGTGCGGGACGCAACACAGATACGCAGTATTTT.

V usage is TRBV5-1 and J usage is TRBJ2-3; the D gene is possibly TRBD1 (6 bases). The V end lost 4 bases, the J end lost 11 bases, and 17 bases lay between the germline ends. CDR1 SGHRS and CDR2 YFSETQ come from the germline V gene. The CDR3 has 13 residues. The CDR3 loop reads CASSQGQVVGQYF. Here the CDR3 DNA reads TGCGCCAGCAGCCAGGGACAAGTTGTAGGGCAGTATTTT. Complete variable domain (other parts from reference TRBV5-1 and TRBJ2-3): KAGVTQTPRYLIKTRGQQVTLSCSPISGHRSVSWYQQTPGQGLQFLFEYFSETQRNKGNFPGRFSGRQFSNSRSEMNVSTLELGDSALYLCASSQGQVVGQYFGPGTRLTVL.

The CDR3 spells CASSRYGDTRKETQYF. DNA of the CDR3: TGTGCCAGTAGTCGGTACGGGGACACAAGAAAAGAGACCCAGTACTTC. The chain joins TRBV19 to TRBJ2-5, with D perhaps matching TRBD1 (6 bases). With 5 bases removed from V and 3 bases from J, the gap between germline ends came to 19 bases. The CDR3 runs to 16 residues. CDR1 is LNHDA and CDR2 is SQIVND in the germline V gene (reference sequence).

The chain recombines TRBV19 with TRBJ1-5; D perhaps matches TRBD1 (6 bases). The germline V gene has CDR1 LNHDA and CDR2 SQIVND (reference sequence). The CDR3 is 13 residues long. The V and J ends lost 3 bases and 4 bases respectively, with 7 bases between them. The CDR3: CASSMTGNQPQHF. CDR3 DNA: TGTGCCAGTAGTATGACAGGAAATCAGCCCCAGCATTTT.

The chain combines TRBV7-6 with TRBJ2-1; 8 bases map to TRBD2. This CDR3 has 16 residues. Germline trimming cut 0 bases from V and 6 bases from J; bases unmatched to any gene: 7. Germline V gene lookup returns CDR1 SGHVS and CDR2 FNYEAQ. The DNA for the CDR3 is TGTGCCAGCAGCTTAGCGCGAACTAGCGGATTCAATGAGCAGTTCTTC. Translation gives CASSLARTSGFNEQFF.

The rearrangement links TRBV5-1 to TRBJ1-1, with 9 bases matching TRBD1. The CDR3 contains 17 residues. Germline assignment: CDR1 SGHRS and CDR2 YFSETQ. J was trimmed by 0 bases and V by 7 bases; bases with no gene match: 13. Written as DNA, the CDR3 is TGCGCCAGCTGCCAGGGGACAGGGTCCGCCTTGAACACTGAAGCTTTCTTT. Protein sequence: CASCQGTGSALNTEAFF.

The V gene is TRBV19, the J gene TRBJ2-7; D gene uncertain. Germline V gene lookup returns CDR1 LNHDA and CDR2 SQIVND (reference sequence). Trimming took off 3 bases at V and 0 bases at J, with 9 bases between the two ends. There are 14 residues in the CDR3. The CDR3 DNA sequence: TGTGCCAGTAGTATGACCGCTAGCTCCTACGAGCAGTACTTC. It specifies CASSMTASSYEQYF.

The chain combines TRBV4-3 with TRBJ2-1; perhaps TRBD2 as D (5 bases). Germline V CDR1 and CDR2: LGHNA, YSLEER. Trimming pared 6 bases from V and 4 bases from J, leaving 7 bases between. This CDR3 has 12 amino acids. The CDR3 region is CASSTGYNEQFF. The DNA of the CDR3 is TGCGCCAGCAGTACGGGGTACAATGAGCAGTTCTTC.

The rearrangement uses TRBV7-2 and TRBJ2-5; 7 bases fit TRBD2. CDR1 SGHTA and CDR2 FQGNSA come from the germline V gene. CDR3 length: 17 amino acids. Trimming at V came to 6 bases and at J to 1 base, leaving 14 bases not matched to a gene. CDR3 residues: CASSLLGGAGSQETQYF. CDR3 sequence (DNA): TGTGCCAGCAGTTTACTGGGGGGAGCGGGGTCCCAAGAGACCCAGTACTTC.

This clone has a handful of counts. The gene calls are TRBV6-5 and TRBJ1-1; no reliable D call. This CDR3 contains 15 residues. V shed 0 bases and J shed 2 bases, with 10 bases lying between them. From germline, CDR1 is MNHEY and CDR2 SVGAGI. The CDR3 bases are TGTGCCAGCAGTTACTCAACAACAGTTAACACTGAAGCTTTCTTT. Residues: CASSYSTTVNTEAFF.

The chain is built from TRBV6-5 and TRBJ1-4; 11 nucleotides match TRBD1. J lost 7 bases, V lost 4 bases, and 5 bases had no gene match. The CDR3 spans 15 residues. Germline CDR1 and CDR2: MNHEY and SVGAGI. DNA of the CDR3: TGTGCCAGCAGTTTTTCCGGGACAGGGGGTGAAAAACTGTTTTTT. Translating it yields CASSFSGTGGEKLFF.

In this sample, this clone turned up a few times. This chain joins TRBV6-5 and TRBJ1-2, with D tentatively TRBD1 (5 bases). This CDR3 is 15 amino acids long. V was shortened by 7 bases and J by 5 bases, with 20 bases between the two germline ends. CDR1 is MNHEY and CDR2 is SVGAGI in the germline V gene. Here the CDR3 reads CASTEGAGPVYGYTF. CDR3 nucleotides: TGTGCCAGCACCGAAGGGGCAGGGCCAGTTTATGGCTACACCTTC.

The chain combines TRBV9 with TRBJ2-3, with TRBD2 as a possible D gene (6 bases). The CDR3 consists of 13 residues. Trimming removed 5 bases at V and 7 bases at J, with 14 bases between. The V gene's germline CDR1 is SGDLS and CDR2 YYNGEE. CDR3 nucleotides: TGTGCCAGCAGGGGGGAGGTTGTGAATACGCAGTATTTT. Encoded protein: CASRGEVVNTQYF.

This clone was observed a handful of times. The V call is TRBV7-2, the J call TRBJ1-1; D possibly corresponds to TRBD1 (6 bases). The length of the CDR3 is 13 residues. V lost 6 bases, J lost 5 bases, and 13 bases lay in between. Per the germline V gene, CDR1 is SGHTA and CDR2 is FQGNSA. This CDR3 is CASRWGGGTEAFF. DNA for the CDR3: TGTGCCAGCAGATGGGGGGGCGGGACTGAAGCTTTCTTT.